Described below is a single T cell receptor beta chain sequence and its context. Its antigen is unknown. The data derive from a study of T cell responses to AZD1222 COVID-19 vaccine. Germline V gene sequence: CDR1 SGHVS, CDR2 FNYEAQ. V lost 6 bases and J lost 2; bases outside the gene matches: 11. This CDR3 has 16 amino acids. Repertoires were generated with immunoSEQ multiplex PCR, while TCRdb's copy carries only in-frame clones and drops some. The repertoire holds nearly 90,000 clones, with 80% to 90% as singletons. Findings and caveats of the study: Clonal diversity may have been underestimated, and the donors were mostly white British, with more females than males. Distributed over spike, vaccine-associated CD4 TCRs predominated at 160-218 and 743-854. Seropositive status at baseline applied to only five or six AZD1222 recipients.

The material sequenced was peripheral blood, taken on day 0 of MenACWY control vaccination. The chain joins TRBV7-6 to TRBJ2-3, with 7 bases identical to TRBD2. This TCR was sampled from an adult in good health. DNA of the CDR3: TGTGCCAGCAGTGTCCGGGGAGCGGGGCTCACAGATACGCAGTATTTT. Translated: CASSVRGAGLTDTQYF.